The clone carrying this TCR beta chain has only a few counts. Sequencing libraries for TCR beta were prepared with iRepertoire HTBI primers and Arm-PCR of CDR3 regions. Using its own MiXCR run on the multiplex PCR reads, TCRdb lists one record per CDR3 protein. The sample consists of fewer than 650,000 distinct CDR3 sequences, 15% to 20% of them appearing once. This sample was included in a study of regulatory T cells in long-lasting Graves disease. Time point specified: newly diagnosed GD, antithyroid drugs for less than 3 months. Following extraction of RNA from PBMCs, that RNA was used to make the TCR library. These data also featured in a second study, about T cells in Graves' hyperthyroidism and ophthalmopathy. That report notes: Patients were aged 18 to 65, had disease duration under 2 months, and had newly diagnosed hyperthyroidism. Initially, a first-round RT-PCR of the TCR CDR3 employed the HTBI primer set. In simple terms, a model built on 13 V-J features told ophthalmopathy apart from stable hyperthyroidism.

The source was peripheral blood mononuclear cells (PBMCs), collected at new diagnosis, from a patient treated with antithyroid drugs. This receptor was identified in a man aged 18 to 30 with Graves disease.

CDR3 protein: CASSPRRTGGNQPQHF. CDR3 in DNA: TGTGCCAGCAGTCCCCGGAGGACAGGGGGTAATCAGCCCCAGCATTTT. V is TRBV28 and J is TRBJ1-5; 10 bases fit TRBD1. V shed 5 bases and J 4 bases; nucleotides not matched to a gene: 8. This CDR3 comprises 16 residues. Germline V gene sequence: CDR1 MDHEN, CDR2 SYDVKM.